This T cell receptor (beta chain) was sequenced for a study of blood T cell repertoires in COVID-19. Study summary: Sites in the United States, Italy and Spain provided acute and convalescent COVID-19 samples.

Per the study methods: Amplified reference gene primers provided the basis for estimating nucleated cell counts. The table came from immunoSEQ multiplex PCR; TCRdb's copy has only in-frame clones and leaves some out. The DNA was the basis for D and trimming; V, J and clone size are from that table. The sample consists of approximately 300,000 clones, 83% of them appearing once. The receptor's source is a woman aged 45-65 years with acute or convalescent COVID-19. Sequenced sample: peripheral blood.

The CDR3 nucleotides are TGTGCCAGCAGCCCCGGACAGGGTAACTATGGCTACACCTTC. It yields the protein CASSPGQGNYGYTF. J is TRBJ1-2 and V is TRBV7-6, with TRBD1 identical over 8 bases. Germline V CDR1 and CDR2: SGHVS, FNYEAQ. Unmatched junction bases numbered 3, after V lost 5 bases and J lost 1 base. The CDR3 consists of 14 residues.